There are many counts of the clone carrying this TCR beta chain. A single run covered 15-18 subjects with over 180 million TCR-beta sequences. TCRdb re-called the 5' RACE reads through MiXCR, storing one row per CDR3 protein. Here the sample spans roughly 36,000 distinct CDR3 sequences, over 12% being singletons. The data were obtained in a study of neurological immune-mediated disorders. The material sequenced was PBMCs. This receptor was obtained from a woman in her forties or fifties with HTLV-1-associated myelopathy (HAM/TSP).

Here the CDR3 DNA reads TGCAGCGTTGTTCAGGGCCCTGTGAACACTGAAGCTTTCTTT. This encodes CSVVQGPVNTEAFF. The V and J genes are TRBV29-1 and TRBJ1-1, with D tentatively TRBD1 (5 bases). This CDR3 is built from 14 residues. The germline V gene encodes CDR1 SQVTM and CDR2 ANQGSEA. V lost 4 bases and J 0 bases, leaving 12 bases between the germline ends.